This TCR beta chain emerged from a study of blood T cell repertoires in COVID-19 (dated by TCRdb to 2019 to 2021). Regarding the study in general: Samples from collaborators originated in the United States, Italy and Spain and spanned both the acute and convalescent phases of COVID-19. The prospective study material was composed of cDNA or gDNA derived from T cells, B-cell-depleted T cells, or PBMCs. Nearly every sample came with metadata listing a de-identified subject ID, COVID-19 status, age in years and sex. The dataset comprised deeply sampled blood TCRbeta repertoires from subjects exposed to, actively infected with, or recovered from COVID-19. Where HLA class I and class II types were available, the types were taken from metadata supplied by the sample provider, not from assay-based typing. The repertoires were made available in a free public database intended to serve as a resource for research on the immune response to SARS-CoV-2. The samples were drawn from the first 160 participants of the ongoing ImmuneRACE study and from 1,254 subjects provided by 6 global collaborators.

Each collaborating institution followed its own protocols to collect whole blood in K2EDTA tubes. For TCRbeta analysis, collaborators shipped samples in one of three forms: frozen whole blood, isolated PBMCs, or DNA extracted from either of those sample types. TCRbeta CDR3 regions were amplified from genomic DNA using the immunoSEQ Assay, a bias-controlled multiplex PCR. Under the source paper's analysis protocol: The number of nucleated cells in each sample was estimated by amplification of reference gene primers within the assay. Sequence reads were collapsed and filtered to measure the absolute abundance of every unique TCRbeta CDR3 rearrangement. Productive Simpson clonality was computed per sample as the square root of Simpson's diversity index over productive rearrangements. Entries here come from immuneACCESS through TCRdb and include only in-frame sequences with V and J called. Some clones fail to appear in such tables; in the studies checked, an unresolved V gene covers under half of the shortfall, and the cause of the remainder is unknown. That table gives V, J and clone size, and the DNA gave D and trimming. This sample gives about 62,000 clones in total; about nine tenths of them show up just once. The top ten hold approximately 6% of the sample.

The CDR3 runs 13 amino acids, cysteine and phenylalanine included. CDR3 DNA is the only sequence kept; it has 39 bases, read in frame from the first base. CDR1 and CDR2 were assigned from the germline V gene (reference sequence) as LGHDT and YNNKEL. Trimming leaves V shorter by 4 bases and J shorter by 14 bases, with the junction holding 6 bases beyond the gene matches. Summary of the overall study and its limitations: Clinical and demographic metadata were provided uncurated, with the amount varying by source and participant.

Concerning this clone: Its binding antigen is unknown. The input lacks base qualities; no much larger clone sits a single base away.

The specimen sequenced was peripheral blood. Recombination connected TRBV3-1 (or the pseudogene TRBV3-2) to TRBJ1-6; TRBD1 fits 9 bases in the junction. The sequence was collected from a human donor in a cohort sampled during active COVID-19. The CDR3 protein sequence reads: CASSPGQGAALHF. The nucleotide sequence reads TGTGCCAGCAGCCCGGGACAGGGAGCAGCCCTCCACTTT.